This TCR beta chain was identified during a study of blood T cell repertoires in COVID-19. Overall study: Sites in the United States, Italy and Spain provided acute and convalescent COVID-19 samples.

This table comes from immunoSEQ multiplex PCR, and its TCRdb copy is limited to in-frame clones, with some not included. This table has approximately 52,000 clones, 84% appearing once. This CDR3 comprises 16 residues. Germline loops: CDR1 SNHLY, CDR2 FYNNEI. Trimming cost V 2 bases and J 4 bases; bases outside gene matches: 7. The clonotype originates from a woman older than 75 with acute or convalescent COVID-19. The chain recombines TRBV2 with TRBJ2-1, with TRBD2 identical over 8 bases. Sample: peripheral blood. In DNA, the CDR3 is TGTGCCAGCAGTGAACGCTCGGAGCGGGGGTACAATGAGCAGTTCTTC. It yields the protein CASSERSERGYNEQFF.